Detailed here is one T cell receptor (beta chain). Its antigen remains unknown. V lost 4 bases to trimming and J lost 12 bases; unmatched junction nucleotides: 5. This CDR3 is built from 12 residues. CDR1 and CDR2 (germline): MDHEN, SYDVKM. The data derive from a study of CD4 T cells in relation to SARS-CoV-2 and coronaviruses. At the level of the study: After around 10 days of antigen culture, PBMC TCR beta CDR3s were sequenced.

TCRdb keeps only in-frame clones here, not all; method: immunoSEQ multiplex PCR. The sample consists of about 36,000 clones, about 80% of them appearing once. The sequence came from an adult with COVID-19. The sequencing sample was made of naive CD4+ T cells from PBMCs, cultured in vitro. As to subset: naive CD4+ T cells isolated by negative enrichment. The V gene is TRBV28, the J gene TRBJ2-3; 9 bases match TRBD1. The DNA for the CDR3 is TGTGCCAGCAGTTCCGGACAGGGGAGTCAGTATTTT. It translates to CASSSGQGSQYF.